The T cell receptor beta chain under discussion was sequenced for a study of cytotoxic CD8 clonotypes in ibrutinib-treated CLL. General study points: Circulating CD8+ T-cell counts were tracked by baseline clonality, which exceeded that of age-matched healthy donors. The clonality rise at ibrutinib response reflected private clonotype expansion.

Germline values: CDR1 SGHRS, CDR2 YFSETQ. The germline V and J ends were trimmed by 3 bases and 5 bases, with 14 bases remaining between them. CDR3 length: 14 amino acids. Libraries were prepared by immunoSEQ multiplex PCR; TCRdb keeps only in-frame clonotypes and omits some of them. Among roughly 200,000 clones listed, 72% were seen once. This clone appeared once. The antigen is not known. Source: PBMCs, taken after 24 months of ibrutinib treatment. This clonotype was obtained from a human donor with chronic lymphocytic leukemia. The gene calls are TRBV5-1 and TRBJ2-5; D unclear. The CDR3 here is CASSSQTTEETQYF. In nucleotides, the CDR3 is TGCGCCAGCAGCTCACAAACCACAGAGGAGACCCAGTACTTC.